The next 8 T cell receptor beta chains were all read from a single sample in a study of blood T cell repertoires in COVID-19. TCRdb's copy holds only in-frame clones and misses some; the assay was immunoSEQ multiplex PCR. The sample contains 90,000 to 100,000 clones, around 75% of which appear only once. The sequenced material came from peripheral blood. Receptor source: a man between 65 and 85 years old with acute or convalescent COVID-19.

The V and J genes are TRBV30 and TRBJ1-3; TRBD1 agrees at 8 bases. This CDR3 has 14 residues. Germline CDR1 is GTSNPN and CDR2 is SVGIG (reference sequence). Trimming took 3 bases from V and 2 from J; bases not matched to a gene: 3. The CDR3 region is CAWRDRGAGNTIYF. CDR3 nucleotide sequence: TGTGCCTGGAGAGACAGGGGCGCTGGAAACACCATATATTTT.

This chain connects TRBV15 to TRBJ2-4; no clear D. This CDR3 has 11 amino acids. V was trimmed by 1 base and J by 15 bases, leaving 10 bases between them. The germline V gene encodes CDR1 LNHNV and CDR2 YYDKDF (reference sequence). The CDR3: CATSRGPDRYF. The CDR3 DNA follows: TGTGCCACCAGCAGAGGGCCCGATCGGTACTTC.

This clone occurred a few times. This rearrangement joins TRBV3-1 (or the pseudogene TRBV3-2) to TRBJ1-6; D might be TRBD1 (6 bases). The V end lost 4 bases, the J end lost 8 bases, and 12 bases lay between the germline ends. In germline, CDR1 is LGHDT, CDR2 YNNKEL (reference sequence). The CDR3 runs to 14 residues. CDR3 DNA: TGTGCCAGCAGCCTATGGGACACGCATTCACCCCTCCACTTT. This sequence encodes CASSLWDTHSPLHF.

This clone has only one observation. The gene calls are TRBV28 and TRBJ1-2; possible D gene TRBD1, 6 bases. The CDR3 runs to 13 residues. CDR1 and CDR2 (germline): MDHEN, SYDVKM. V gave up 6 bases and J gave up 4 bases, with 12 bases separating them. The CDR3 DNA reads TGTGCCAGCAGAAACCGGGACATCTATGGCTACACCTTC. Translated: CASRNRDIYGYTF.

This clone was recorded only once. V usage is TRBV13 and J usage is TRBJ1-1; 9 bases map to TRBD1. J was trimmed by 1 base and V by 4 bases; bases with no gene match: 4. The CDR3 loop spans 15 amino acids. CDR1 and CDR2 from the germline V gene are PRHDT and FYEKMQ (reference sequence). The DNA of the CDR3 is TGTGCCAGCAGCTCATGGGGACAGGGGAACACTGAAGCTTTCTTT. This translates into CASSSWGQGNTEAFF.

This sequence joins TRBV5-4 and TRBJ2-1, with TRBD2 as a possible D gene (6 bases). The CDR3 has 19 residues. Germline-derived CDR1 and CDR2 are SGHNT and YYREEE (reference sequence). The V gene lost 4 bases and the J gene lost 10 bases, with 33 bases spanning the gap. CDR3 protein: CASSPRSPPGGDPGREQFF. The CDR3 DNA reads TGTGCCAGCAGCCCGAGGTCCCCTCCCGGCGGGGACCCGGGGAGAGAGCAGTTCTTC.

The V gene is TRBV7-8, the J gene TRBJ1-2; 11 nucleotides align to TRBD1. After removal of 5 bases from V and 3 bases from J, the junction contained 5 bases not matched to a gene. Germline V gene lookup returns CDR1 SGHVS and CDR2 FQNEAQ. This CDR3 has 15 amino acids. The CDR3, as DNA: TGTGCCAGCAGCGTAGGACAGGGGGCCGACTATGGCTACACCTTC. It yields the protein CASSVGQGADYGYTF.

The count of this clone is one. The V call is TRBV7-8, the J call TRBJ2-3, with a possible D match to TRBD1 (5 bases). Germline CDR1 is SGHVS and CDR2 is FQNEAQ. The CDR3 is made up of 15 amino acids. V was pared by 2 bases and J by 3 bases, with 12 bases between. CDR3 residues: CASSLRQWKTDTQYF. In DNA, the CDR3 is TGTGCCAGCAGCTTAAGACAGTGGAAGACAGATACGCAGTATTTT.